Listed here are 15 T cell receptor beta chains from one sample, sequenced in a study of cytomegalovirus exposure and HLA in healthy donors. PCR involved 60 Vbeta and 13 Jbeta primers. Clones were sequenced by immunoSEQ multiplex PCR, and TCRdb holds only the in-frame ones, with some missing. The sample consists of about 180,000 clones, 60% to 85% of them appearing once. The material sequenced was PBMCs. Receptor source: a man between 18 and 35 years old in good health and CMV-seronegative.

The chain carries TRBV5-4 and TRBJ2-3; 9 positions match TRBD2. Germline-derived CDR1 and CDR2 are SGHNT and YYREEE (reference sequence). V dropped 0 bases and J dropped 10; count of bases not matched to a gene: 15. CDR3 length: 17 residues. CDR3: CASSLGPGRGGPPPQYF. The CDR3 DNA follows: TGTGCCAGCAGCTTGGGGCCGGGGCGGGGGGGCCCTCCGCCGCAGTATTTT. The full variable domain, rest sourced from reference TRBV5-4 and TRBJ2-3, is ETGVTQSPTHLIKTRGQQVTLRCSSQSGHNTVSWYQQALGQGPQFIFQYYREEENGRGNFPPRFSGLQFPNYSSELNVNALELDDSALYLCASSLGPGRGGPPPQYFGPGTRLTVL.

This rearrangement joins TRBV6-5 to TRBJ1-1, with unresolved D. This CDR3 has 14 amino acids. The ends were cut back, 6 bases at V and 4 bases at J, with 15 bases in the middle. CDR1 is MNHEY, CDR2 SVGAGI, per germline. CDR3 region: CASRQTRGGTEAFF. DNA for the CDR3: TGTGCCAGCAGACAGACCCGGGGTGGCACTGAAGCTTTCTTT.

CDR3 DNA: TGTGCCACCTTGCTAGGGGGAATTAACACTGAAGCTTTCTTT. Its protein is CATLLGGINTEAFF. The chain couples TRBV28 to TRBJ1-1; a weak D match, TRBD1 (6 bases). In germline, CDR1 is MDHEN, CDR2 SYDVKM. There are 14 residues in the CDR3. The V gene lost 10 bases and the J gene lost 2 bases, with 17 bases spanning the gap.

The chain carries TRBV5-6 and TRBJ1-2; D ambiguous. CDR3 size: 12 residues. Trimming cost V 4 bases and J 5 bases, with 9 bases left between them. Looked up from germline, CDR1 is SGHDT and CDR2 is YYEEEE. The CDR3 DNA reads TGTGCCAGCAGCCCGCGGGCGTATGGCTACACCTTC. Amino acid sequence: CASSPRAYGYTF.

The chain employs TRBV15 and TRBJ2-3; D call uncertain. Between the trimmed V and J ends, which lost 6 bases and 0 bases, there was a span of 16 bases. Germline loops: CDR1 LNHNV, CDR2 YYDKDF (reference sequence). CDR3 length equals 16 residues. The CDR3 DNA follows: TGTGCCACCAGGGCTATTGGCGGTCCTAGCACAGATACGCAGTATTTT. Protein product: CATRAIGGPSTDTQYF.

The rearrangement links TRBV6-5 to TRBJ2-2; 9 nucleotides match TRBD2. The CDR3 covers 16 residues. J was trimmed by 3 bases and V by 2 bases; bases with no gene match: 4. Germline loops: CDR1 MNHEY, CDR2 SVGAGI. This chain's CDR3 is CASSYLAGMDTGELFF. The CDR3 DNA sequence: TGTGCCAGCAGTTACCTAGCGGGGATGGACACCGGGGAGCTGTTTTTT.

V and J are TRBV30 and TRBJ2-5; D perhaps matches TRBD2 (5 bases). The CDR3 consists of 12 residues. V lost 5 bases, J lost 5 bases, and 12 bases lay in between. Germline values: CDR1 GTSNPN, CDR2 SVGIG (reference sequence). Here the CDR3 reads CAWEGWFETQYF. The CDR3 nucleotides read TGTGCCTGGGAGGGATGGTTTGAGACCCAGTACTTC.

The chain couples TRBV6-5 to TRBJ2-7, with D maybe TRBD2 (5 bases). There are 14 residues in the CDR3. Between the trimmed V and J ends, which lost 4 bases and 5 bases, there was a span of 15 bases. CDR1 and CDR2 (germline): MNHEY, SVGAGI. CDR3 region: CASSFGKAGDEQYF. Written as DNA, the CDR3 is TGTGCCAGCAGTTTCGGGAAGGCGGGCGACGAGCAGTACTTC.

This chain connects TRBV4-1 to TRBJ2-7; TRBD1 agrees at 11 bases. This CDR3 is built from 15 residues. The V and J ends lost 3 bases and 3 bases, in that order; junction bases with no gene match: 4. Germline V lookup: CDR1 MGHRA, CDR2 YSYEKL. CDR3 coding DNA: TGCGCCAGCAGCCAGCCGGGACAGGGGGACTACGAGCAGTACTTC. Translation: CASSQPGQGDYEQYF.

The gene calls are TRBV30 and TRBJ1-1; 7 nucleotides agree with TRBD1. This CDR3 is built from 15 residues. Looked up from germline, CDR1 is GTSNPN and CDR2 is SVGIG (reference sequence). Unmatched junction bases numbered 10, after V lost 3 bases and J lost 3 bases. CDR3 DNA: TGTGCCTGGAGCCCACAGGGGCGGAGAGACACTGAAGCTTTCTTT. This codes for CAWSPQGRRDTEAFF.

The chain carries TRBV18 and TRBJ1-2; no clear D. Trimming cost V 2 bases and J 0 bases, with 7 bases left between them. The CDR3 covers 14 residues. Germline CDR1 reads KGHSH; CDR2 reads LQKENI. Here the CDR3 DNA reads TGTGCCAGCTCACCATATTCGTCTAACTATGGCTACACCTTC. Protein sequence: CASSPYSSNYGYTF.

This clone has just one count. In nucleotides, the CDR3 is TGTGCCAGAAGCTTGGCCCCGTATGGGAGAGGAAGAAACACCATATATTTT. Protein: CARSLAPYGRGRNTIYF. The rearrangement uses TRBV5-3 and TRBJ1-3; D gene ambiguous. TRBV5-3 is an ORF; its function is uncertain. The CDR3 loop spans 17 amino acids. Trimming removed 0 bases from V and 5 bases from J, with 18 bases in between.

This clone appeared once. The V call is TRBV28, the J call TRBJ2-1; TRBD2 matches 8 bases. The V and J ends lost 5 bases and 1 base, in that order; junction bases with no gene match: 4. Germline V lookup: CDR1 MDHEN, CDR2 SYDVKM. CDR3 length: 15 amino acids. The CDR3 nucleotides are TGTGCCAGCAGTCCGGGGGGGTATTCCTACAATGAGCAGTTCTTC. It translates to CASSPGGYSYNEQFF.

The V gene is TRBV5-4, the J gene TRBJ2-2; a weak D match, TRBD1 (6 bases). Germline-derived CDR1 and CDR2 are SGHNT and YYREEE (reference sequence). V lost 4 bases and J 2 bases, leaving 9 bases between the germline ends. The CDR3 totals 14 residues. The CDR3 sequence is CASSLDSNTGELFF. In DNA form, the CDR3 reads TGTGCCAGCAGCCTGGACAGCAACACCGGGGAGCTGTTTTTT.

The CDR3 here is CASSRWGENTEAFF. CDR3 DNA: TGCGCCAGCAGCCGCTGGGGGGAGAACACTGAAGCTTTCTTT. This chain connects TRBV5-1 to TRBJ1-1; the D gene is possibly TRBD1 (5 bases). The germline CDR1 and CDR2 sequences are SGHRS and YFSETQ. V lost 4 bases, J lost 1 base, and 11 bases lay in between. The length of the CDR3 is 14 residues.